The clone carrying this T cell receptor beta chain was picked up one time. As yet, its antigen is unknown. This sample is part of a study of yellow fever vaccine responses in identical twins. TCRdb ran MiXCR on the RT-PCR reads and lists one entry per CDR3 protein. Seen here are about 2,000 distinct CDR3 sequences, 75% to 85% observed once, and the top ten hold 6.3%. Findings of the study overall: Reports say the vaccine T cell response in twins looked partly convergent and partly personalized.

The trim removed 3 bases at V and 3 bases at J, leaving 9 bases unmatched. This CDR3 has 17 residues. Germline V gives CDR1 SGHRS, CDR2 YFSETQ. The clonotype was recovered from a woman under 30 who received the yellow fever vaccine. The sample here was T cells from blood (PBMCs), unsorted or a sorted subset (not recorded which), taken before or after yellow fever vaccination (not recorded which). The chain is built from TRBV5-1 and TRBJ1-2; 12 bases are a match to TRBD1. The DNA of the CDR3 is TGCGCCAGCAGCTCCCGGGACAGGGGGCGAATAGACTATGGCTACACCTTC. This translates into CASSSRDRGRIDYGYTF.